The 25 T cell receptor beta chains in this list originate from one sample, sequenced in a study of T cells after yellow fever vaccination. TCRdb re-analysed the 5' RACE reads in MiXCR, keeping a single row per CDR3 protein. The sample yields around 250,000 distinct CDR3 sequences, around 7% seen once. Material: CD4+ T cells sorted from PBMCs, obtained 15 days after the yellow fever booster vaccination. Every receptor here comes from a man aged 25-45 years who received the YFV17D yellow fever vaccine.

This clonotype was observed at least ten times. The chain couples TRBV5-1 to TRBJ2-1; D ambiguous. With 4 bases removed from V and 6 bases from J, the gap between germline ends came to 8 bases. From germline, CDR1 is SGHRS and CDR2 YFSETQ. The CDR3 runs 12 residues. The DNA of the CDR3 is TGCGCCAGCAGCCTTTCACTCAATGAGCAGTTCTTC. It specifies CASSLSLNEQFF.

This clonotype was counted many times. The rearrangement uses TRBV6-5 and TRBJ2-1; TRBD2 matches 12 bases. Germline CDR1 and CDR2: MNHEY and SVGAGI. The V and J ends lost 2 bases and 9 bases, in that order; junction bases with no gene match: 17. CDR3 length: 19 residues. The CDR3 here is CASSYGLAGGLSLALEQFF. Written as DNA, the CDR3 is TGTGCCAGCAGTTACGGGCTAGCGGGAGGGTTGTCCTTAGCACTTGAGCAGTTCTTC.

The CDR3 here is CSVRRASSYNEQFF. For the CDR3, the DNA is TGCAGTGTCAGGAGGGCTAGCTCCTACAATGAGCAGTTCTTC. V is TRBV20-1 and J is TRBJ2-1, with a tentative D call TRBD2 (6 bases). This CDR3 has 14 residues. Trimming took 7 bases from V and 0 from J, leaving 13 bases between them. Germline CDR1 and CDR2: DFQATT and SNEGSKA (reference sequence).

This clonotype was observed at least ten times. V is TRBV12-3 or TRBV12-4 and J is TRBJ1-2, with unresolved D. The CDR3 has 13 amino acids. Trimming took off 2 bases at V and 6 bases at J, with 10 bases between the two ends. Here the CDR3 reads CASSLRQVDGYTF. CDR3 nucleotides: TGTGCCAGCAGTTTACGGCAGGTGGATGGCTACACCTTC.

Turning to this clonotype: It is unclear where the CDR3 begins or ends on the DNA, so no DNA is shown, and the CDR3 is as TCRdb lists it. The chain carries TRBV11-2 and TRBJ2-1; TRBD2 is the table's D call, not checked against the DNA. The CDR3 totals 15 residues, both ends included. CDR1 is SGHAT and CDR2 is FQNNGV in the germline V gene. This CDR3 is CASSSTRGVGGGSFF.

This clonotype occurred a few times. The CDR3 DNA reads as TGCAGTGCTAGAGTGCTAGCGGGAGGCTTGGGGGCAGATACGCAGTATTTT. This translates into CSARVLAGGLGADTQYF. The chain uses TRBV20-1 and TRBJ2-3; 11 nucleotides agree with TRBD2. Germline CDR1 reads DFQATT; CDR2 reads SNEGSKA (reference sequence). The CDR3 covers 17 residues. After removal of 1 base from V and 4 bases from J, the junction contained 10 bases not matched to a gene.

The gene calls are TRBV24-1 and TRBJ2-1, with 15 bases that match TRBD2. The CDR3 contains 17 residues. Looked up from germline, CDR1 is KGHDR and CDR2 is SFDVKD. After removal of 2 bases from V and 7 bases from J, the junction contained 5 bases not matched to a gene. CDR3 sequence reads: CATSDYTGTSGRNEQFF. CDR3 nucleotides: TGTGCCACCAGTGATTACACCGGGACTAGCGGGAGGAATGAGCAGTTCTTC.

The chain recombines TRBV20-1 with TRBJ2-3, with 11 bases lining up with TRBD1. V lost 3 bases to trimming and J lost 1 base; unmatched junction nucleotides: 6. CDR3 length: 16 amino acids. Germline CDR1 DFQATT, CDR2 SNEGSKA (reference sequence). Here the CDR3 reads CSASGSGQGGTDTQYF. CDR3 bases: TGCAGTGCTAGTGGATCGGGACAGGGGGGCACAGATACGCAGTATTTT.

This clonotype was seen many times. The chain links TRBV3-1 to TRBJ2-3; 11 bases are a match to TRBD2. Looked up from germline, CDR1 is LGHDT and CDR2 is YNNKEL (reference sequence). V shed 5 bases and J 6 bases; nucleotides not matched to a gene: 19. The CDR3 is 19 amino acids. Here the CDR3 DNA reads TGTGCCAGCAGCGCAACCCTTGCCGGGACTAGCGGTTCACAGGATACGCAGTATTTT. It codes for CASSATLAGTSGSQDTQYF.

This clonotype was detected only a few times. The chain uses TRBV5-1 and TRBJ2-3, with D tentatively TRBD1 (6 bases). This CDR3 region has 13 residues. Trimming pared 4 bases from V and 2 bases from J, leaving 8 bases between. Germline V CDR1 and CDR2: SGHRS, YFSETQ. The CDR3 sequence: CASSEGDTDTQYF. The CDR3 DNA follows: TGCGCCAGCAGCGAGGGGGACACAGATACGCAGTATTTT.

The chain has TRBV20-1 and TRBJ1-5, with D perhaps TRBD1 (6 bases). Per the germline V gene, CDR1 is DFQATT and CDR2 is SNEGSKA (reference sequence). Trimming stripped 8 bases from V and 5 bases from J, with 16 bases between. The CDR3 is made up of 13 amino acids. In DNA, the CDR3 is TGCAGTTACCGGACAGCCGCCGATCAGCCCCAGCATTTT. As protein: CSYRTAADQPQHF.

This clonotype was seen at least ten times. The V and J genes are TRBV6-5 and TRBJ2-1, with D possibly being TRBD1 or TRBD2 (5 bases each). The CDR3 runs to 15 residues. V was clipped by 5 bases and J by 8 bases, with 19 bases between them. CDR1 and CDR2 from the germline V gene are MNHEY and SVGAGI. CDR3 sequence (DNA): TGTGCCAGCAGTACCATTCTATCACGGGGCGATGAGCAGTTCTTC. This gives the protein CASSTILSRGDEQFF.

This clonotype appeared a few times. The CDR3: CSAREGPGNEKLFF. In DNA form, the CDR3 reads TGCAGTGCTAGAGAGGGGCCGGGTAATGAAAAACTGTTTTTT. The gene calls are TRBV20-1 and TRBJ1-4; D perhaps matches TRBD1 (5 bases). The V gene lost 0 bases and the J gene lost 4 bases, with 9 bases spanning the gap. Germline loops: CDR1 DFQATT, CDR2 SNEGSKA (reference sequence). The CDR3 is 14 amino acids.

The chain is built from TRBV10-1 and TRBJ2-3; D call uncertain. The CDR3 extends over 14 amino acids. The germline CDR1 and CDR2 sequences are WNHNN and SYGVQD (reference sequence). The ends were cut back, 4 bases at V and 2 bases at J, with 10 bases in the middle. The CDR3 nucleotides are TGCGCCAGCAGTGGATGGGGTTCCACAGATACGCAGTATTTT. Translating it yields CASSGWGSTDTQYF.

This clonotype was recorded many times. The chain has TRBV6-5 and TRBJ2-3; TRBD1 aligns across 9 bases. The CDR3 extends over 14 amino acids. CDR1 is MNHEY, CDR2 SVGAGI, per germline. J lost 6 bases, V lost 7 bases, and 8 bases had no gene match. In nucleotides, the CDR3 is TGTGCCAGCAACCGGGACAGGGAGAGGGATACGCAGTATTTT. It translates to CASNRDRERDTQYF.

V gene TRBV6-2 or TRBV6-3 combines with J gene TRBJ2-2, with D tentatively TRBD1 or TRBD2 (6 bases each). Trimming stripped 4 bases from V and 4 bases from J, with 13 bases between. Germline values: CDR1 MNHEY, CDR2 SVGEGT. The CDR3 runs to 15 residues. The CDR3 nucleotides read TGTGCCAGCAGTTTGGGGGGCGCTGGCACCGGGGAGCTGTTTTTT. Its translation: CASSLGGAGTGELFF.

The chain couples TRBV5-5 to TRBJ1-4; TRBD1 matches 8 bases. The germline gives CDR1 SGHKS, CDR2 YYEKEE (reference sequence). CDR3 length: 15 residues. The junction had 3 bases not matched to a gene; V was cut back by 2 bases and J by 3 bases. CDR3 in amino acids: CASSLQGVPNEKLFF. CDR3 coding DNA: TGTGCCAGCAGCTTACAGGGGGTTCCTAATGAAAAACTGTTTTTT.

The rearrangement links TRBV6-2 or TRBV6-3 to TRBJ2-7, with a tentative D call TRBD1 (6 bases). The CDR3 has 13 amino acids. Between the trimmed V and J ends, which lost 8 bases and 2 bases, there was a span of 13 bases. CDR1 MNHEY and CDR2 SVGEGT come from the germline V gene. The CDR3 sequence: CASALGHPYEQYF. The CDR3 DNA sequence: TGTGCCAGCGCTTTGGGACATCCCTACGAGCAGTACTTC.

The rearrangement joins TRBV18 to TRBJ2-7, with TRBD2 identical over 10 bases. The CDR3 runs to 15 residues. From germline, CDR1 is KGHSH and CDR2 LQKENI. The trim removed 5 bases at V and 3 bases at J, leaving 7 bases unmatched. The CDR3 reads CASSTGTSDLYEQYF. The CDR3 region has the DNA TGTGCCAGCTCAACTGGGACTAGCGATCTCTACGAGCAGTACTTC. The whole variable domain, remainder taken from reference TRBV18 and TRBJ2-7, is NAGVMQNPRHLVRRRGQEARLRCSPMKGHSHVYWYRQLPEEGLKFMVYLQKENIIDESGMPKERFSAEFPKEGPSILRIQQVVRGDSAAYFCASSTGTSDLYEQYFGPGTRLTVT.

This clonotype was observed a few times. The CDR3 sequence is CSARPGTSGSWDNEQFF. The CDR3 DNA is TGCAGTGCTAGACCTGGGACTAGCGGGAGTTGGGACAATGAGCAGTTCTTC. J is TRBJ2-1 and V is TRBV20-1; 14 bases agree with TRBD2. Looked up from germline, CDR1 is DFQATT and CDR2 is SNEGSKA (reference sequence). The CDR3 sequence is 17 residues long. V lost 2 bases to trimming and J lost 5 bases; unmatched junction nucleotides: 8.

As DNA, the CDR3 is TGTGCCAGCAGTTATGGCGGGACCACCTACAATGAGCAGTTCTTC. This gives the protein CASSYGGTTYNEQFF. The chain uses TRBV27 and TRBJ2-1; D might be TRBD2 (6 bases). This CDR3 is 15 amino acids long. CDR1 is MNHEY and CDR2 is SMNVEV in the germline V gene (reference sequence). The V gene lost 4 bases and the J gene lost 2 bases, with 12 bases spanning the gap.

This clonotype was observed a few times. The chain recombines TRBV15 with TRBJ1-3, with no clear D. In germline, CDR1 is LNHNV, CDR2 YYDKDF (reference sequence). CDR3 length: 13 amino acids. V gave up 1 base and J gave up 6 bases, with 7 bases separating them. The CDR3 here is CATSRGSENTIYF. The CDR3 nucleotides read TGTGCCACCAGCAGAGGCTCCGAAAACACCATATATTTT.

This clonotype was counted once. The chain carries TRBV5-4 and TRBJ2-3; 8 bases match TRBD1. The V gene end was trimmed by 6 bases and the J gene end by 6 bases; junction bases not matched to a gene: 18. The V gene's germline CDR1 is SGHNT and CDR2 YYREEE (reference sequence). This CDR3 has 17 residues. The CDR3 loop reads CASTTHAGQGGSDTQYF. The CDR3 nucleotides are TGTGCCAGCACGACCCACGCCGGACAGGGTGGATCGGATACGCAGTATTTT.

The chain carries TRBV6-5 and TRBJ2-5; D call uncertain. V was shortened by 2 bases and J by 7 bases, with 5 bases between the two germline ends. The germline gives CDR1 MNHEY, CDR2 SVGAGI. The CDR3 totals 11 residues. CDR3 amino acids: CASSYKGTQYF. The CDR3 coding sequence is TGTGCCAGCAGTTACAAGGGGACCCAGTACTTC.

This clonotype showed up just a few times. V gene TRBV29-1 combines with J gene TRBJ1-1; unclear D gene. The V gene's germline CDR1 is SQVTM and CDR2 ANQGSEA. V lost 4 bases and J 11 bases, leaving 14 bases between the germline ends. The CDR3 is made up of 11 amino acids. The CDR3 DNA is TGCAGCGTTGCTTCTACCACGGGGGCTTTCTTT. It codes for CSVASTTGAFF.